This TCR beta chain derives from a study of control samples from healthy donors and cancer patients (TCRdb year 2020). In regard to this clone: The antigen it binds to is not known. Within one base of it there is no much larger clone, and no base qualities were kept.

Libraries were constructed by the immunoSEQ multiplex PCR assay. As stored in TCRdb, this immuneACCESS dataset retains in-frame rearrangements with V and J assigned. A fraction of the clones does not appear; measured against another copy, unresolved V genes explain less than half of the discrepancy, and the remainder lacks a known reason. The sample table holds roughly 93,000 clones, of which less than 90% were seen once. Clones ranked in the top ten supply about 10% of the sample. Germline trimming amounts to 3 bases on V and 5 bases on J, with 4 as the count of junction bases outside the gene matches. The CDR3 spans 14 residues, from the cysteine through the phenylalanine. Only the CDR3 region is kept as DNA, spanning 42 bases read in frame from base 1. From a lookup of the germline V gene (reference sequence), CDR1 and CDR2 are LGHDT and YNNKEL.

The chain is assembled from TRBV3-1 (or the pseudogene TRBV3-2) and TRBJ2-1; 7 junctional bases match TRBD1. What was sequenced was PBMCs. This TCR derives from a woman between 45 and 60 years old with colorectal cancer. The CDR3 region reads CASSQLGQNNEQFF. The DNA sequence is given as TGTGCCAGCAGCCAGTTGGGACAGAACAATGAGCAGTTCTTC.